Sequencing of this T cell receptor beta chain was carried out in a study of molecular identifiers for immune sequencing clone quantification. Study-level points and caveats: Jurkat TCR RNA spiked in from one cell reportedly remained identifiable amid 850,000 to 1,000,000 naive cells. Clones above 20 RNA copies held over 99% of effector molecules, under 1% in naive cells.

The germline CDR1 and CDR2 sequences are SGHVS and FQNEAQ. Trimming removed 5 bases from V and 1 base from J; junction bases left unmatched: 10. The CDR3 consists of 17 residues. MiXCR was run by TCRdb on the PCR reads, yielding one entry per CDR3 protein. The data show tens of thousands of distinct CDR3 sequences, 15% to 20% seen once. This clonotype has ten or more counts. Its antigen is unknown. The sample comprised naive CD8+ T cells from blood, with Jurkat cell RNA spiked in. Subset of the sample: FACS-sorted CD8+CD4-CCR7+CD45RA+ naive T cells. The gene calls are TRBV7-8 and TRBJ2-5; 10 positions match TRBD2. This clonotype was sampled from a human donor in good health. Some libraries in this study had Jurkat cell RNA spiked in. In DNA, the CDR3 is TGTGCCAGCAGCCCTCGACTAGCGGGCGTAGTCCAAGAGACCCAGTACTTC. Translation gives CASSPRLAGVVQETQYF.